Listed below are T cell receptor beta chains from one sample, sequenced in a study of blood T cell repertoires in COVID-19. Profiling relied on immunoSEQ multiplex PCR, and the TCRdb table lists in-frame clones only, not all of them. This sample has 53,000 or so clones, with roughly 90% found just once. Sequencing input: peripheral blood. The receptors come from an elderly man with acute or convalescent COVID-19. CDR3s include the opening cysteine and the closing phenylalanine or tryptophan. The D gene is left open where the match is weak. The size field is filled for only some rows; it gives once, few, many or a size class.

CDR3 length,J gene,clone size,V gene,D gene,CDR3 DNA,CDR3 protein
15,TRBJ2-1,.,TRBV3-1/TRBV3-2,.,TGTGCCAGCAGCTCCCGGGACTGGGACTACAATGAGCAGTTCTTC,CASSSRDWDYNEQFF
14,TRBJ2-5,.,TRBV7-9,.,TGTGCCAGCAGCTTGGCGCGGGGTGGGGAGACCCAGTACTTC,CASSLARGGETQYF
17,TRBJ2-4,.,TRBV27,TRBD1,TGTGCCAGCAGGGTAGCAGGGGGTGTTCTAGGGGAAAACATTCAGTACTTC,CASRVAGGVLGENIQYF
15,TRBJ2-3,.,TRBV7-3,.,TGTGCCAGCAGCCGCGGAGGGCGTAGCACAGATACGCAGTATTTT,CASSRGGRSTDTQYF
13,TRBJ2-1,.,TRBV7-8,.,TGTGCCAGCAGCATAACCTATGACAATGAGCAGTTCTTC,CASSITYDNEQFF
15,TRBJ2-3,.,TRBV7-2,TRBD2,TGTGCCAGCAGCTTTGGCGGGGGGTGGTTGGATACGCAGTATTTT,CASSFGGGWLDTQYF
18,TRBJ2-5,.,TRBV10-2,TRBD1,TGCGCCAGCAGTGAGTCTCTCCCGGGACAGGTTTCGTGGGAGACCCAGTACTTC,CASSESLPGQVSWETQYF
16,TRBJ2-1,.,TRBV10-3,TRBD2,TGTGCCATCAGTGCGGCCGGGGGGAGCTCCTACAATGAGCAGTTCTTC,CAISAAGGSSYNEQFF
14,TRBJ1-1,.,TRBV27,.,TGTGCCAGCAGTTTAAACAGGGTAGACACTGAAGCTTTCTTT,CASSLNRVDTEAFF
16,TRBJ2-3,.,TRBV3-1/TRBV3-2,TRBD1,TGTGCCAGCAGCCCGGACAGGGGGCCTAGCACAGATACGCAGTATTTT,CASSPDRGPSTDTQYF
16,TRBJ1-6,.,TRBV4-2,.,TGTGCCAGCAGCCAAGGGGTTCGACAGTATAATTCACCCCTCCACTTT,CASSQGVRQYNSPLHF
16,TRBJ2-1,.,TRBV6-1,TRBD2,TGTGCCAGCAGTGTTAGCGGGTCCCTCGGAGACAATGAGCAGTTCTTC,CASSVSGSLGDNEQFF
11,TRBJ2-3,.,TRBV20-1,.,TGCAGTGCAGACGACGCGGCTACGCAGTATTTT,CSADDAATQYF
13,TRBJ1-2,.,TRBV7-2,.,TGTGCCAGCAGCTTCTCAGGGAACTATGGCTACACCTTC,CASSFSGNYGYTF
12,TRBJ1-2,.,TRBV19,TRBD1,TGTGCCAGTAGCACAGGGGGGGGTGGCTACACCTTC,CASSTGGGGYTF
16,TRBJ2-3,.,TRBV24-1,TRBD2,TGTGCCACCAGTGATTTGAAGCGGGGCCGCACAGATACGCAGTATTTT,CATSDLKRGRTDTQYF
13,TRBJ2-7,.,TRBV6-5,.,TGTGCCAGCAGCCTCGGGAGTCGGTACGAGCAGTACTTC,CASSLGSRYEQYF
15,TRBJ2-3,once,TRBV7-2,.,TGTGCCAGCAGCTTCACCTACCGTAGCGCAGATACGCAGTATTTT,CASSFTYRSADTQYF
14,TRBJ2-3,.,TRBV27,TRBD2,TGTGCCAGCACTGGGGGAGGGCGCACAGATACGCAGTATTTT,CASTGGGRTDTQYF